Sequencing of this TCR beta chain was carried out in a study of blood T cells in healthy people across ages (dated by TCRdb to the mid-2010s). Broadly, across the study: Template switching captured roughly one uniquely barcoded TCR beta cDNA molecule per two T cells in model experiments. Using deep sequencing normalized with unique cDNA molecular identifiers, the study measured how TCR beta repertoire diversity changes with age. Donors were grouped into four age groups: young (average 16 years), middle-aged (less than 40), aged (around 60) and long-lived (about 82). Donors of different ages were randomly distributed across sequencing lanes to avoid experimental bias. For two donors (one aged 18 to 29 and one aged 80 or older), the study analyzed two additional independent replicas of 1 million unique cDNA reads from the same blood draw. Findings and caveats that apply to the study as a whole: Because profiling used bulk unsorted PBMCs, naive and antigen-experienced compartments could not be compared conclusively. Estimates of total diversity from one million sequenced T cells were regarded as lower bounds and underestimates. The percentage of naive T cells measured by flow cytometry correlated strongly with observed TCR beta diversity. As age increased, observed TCR beta diversity per million T cells dropped in a roughly linear way, and a significant reduction was already evident by age 40. Compared with the aged group, more naive CD4+ T cells, fewer expanded clones and increased TCR diversity were shown by the long-lived group, suggesting age selection. Because the CMV infection status of the donors was unknown, age-related changes in expanded clonotypes may potentially have been confounded.

The donors were roughly 38 Caucasian individuals from Russia, aged roughly 6 to 95 years, who were systemically healthy. Around 10 milliliters of peripheral blood were collected from each donor into EDTA-treated Vacutainer tubes. PBMCs were isolated by Ficoll-Paque density-gradient centrifugation, with at least 6.5 million obtained per sample. Trizol reagent was used to extract total RNA from PBMCs, with at least 5.5 micrograms per sample. Naive CD45RAhigh/CD27high T cell percentages were measured by flow cytometry on a PBMC aliquot from every donor. Clipping removes 10 bases from V and 1 base from J, with 10 as the unmatched junction base count. The CDR3 sequence holds 14 residues, the cysteine and phenylalanine included. Just the 42-base CDR3 DNA is kept, in frame starting at base 1. The germline V gene specifies SNHLY as CDR1 and FYNNEI as CDR2. Library preparation was by 5' RACE. The sequencing machine was an Illumina HiSeq 2500. A second PCR of roughly 6 to 11 cycles was run with a J-beta primer mix and a sample-barcoded 5' primer. A unique molecular identifier was introduced onto each TCR beta cDNA molecule by a template-switch 5' adaptor carrying 12 random nucleotides. Each sample yielded at least 2.5 million CDR3-containing paired-end reads. The Mint cDNA synthesis kit, primed by a TRBC-specific oligonucleotide, was used to synthesize first-strand cDNA from all RNA. Following uracil-DNA glycosylase treatment, all cDNA underwent a first 18-cycle PCR with the universal primers M1SS and BC2_uni_R. Per the authors' processing: Normalization of each sample was performed by random selection of 1 million high-quality reads, each carrying a distinct molecular identifier. Instead of being binned into consensus sequences, reads that shared molecular identifiers were thrown out. CDR3 identification, clonotype clustering and error correction used MiTCR with a Q25 quality threshold and the strictest error-elimination algorithm. A nonparametric unseen species model with Euler transformation was used to estimate a lower bound on total TCR beta diversity. In TCRdb, the public reads were trimmed at Q25 with fastp and aligned with MiXCR, with productive beta chains retained. Merged by CDR3 protein, the rows form single entries marked with the most common genes and DNA. TCRdb, not the original authors, processed these V and J calls. This sample comprises 1.2 million to 1.5 million distinct CDR3 sequences, around 59% of them detected only once. 6.5% to 8.5% of the sample belongs to the ten largest clones.

On this clonotype itself: Its specific antigen is unknown. No base quality values were provided; no much bigger clone lies one nucleotide off.

The rearranged segments are TRBV2 and TRBJ2-7; the junction holds 7 bases that match TRBD2. The specimen was blood. This TCR was sampled from a young man in good health. The nucleotide sequence reads as follows: TGTGCCACTTCCGTAGGCGGGAGTTCCTACGAGCAGTACTTC. It encodes CATSVGGSSYEQYF.